Reported below is one T cell receptor (beta chain). No antigen is known for it. Nothing much larger sits one base from this clone, and base qualities are not available. CD8 naive samples consisted of CD45RO-negative cells that were positively selected for CCR7, yielding a CD45RA+CCR7+ population without TemRA cells. The donors were healthy, HIV-negative adults who had no recently reported acute infections or vaccinations. Every donor was a Caucasian adult residing in Nashville, Tennessee, USA. Blood was obtained by leukapheresis, after which PBMCs were separated by Ficoll-Histopaque density gradient centrifugation and cryopreserved in liquid nitrogen vapor phase. Purity and quantity of every magnetically sorted T cell population were checked by analytical flow cytometry. From each sorted fraction, genomic DNA was isolated and quantified by UV absorbance on a Nanodrop 2000c. TCR CDR3 regions were amplified from genomic DNA by multiplex PCR using the deep immunoSEQ assay. Extracted genomic DNA from each cell subset was distributed evenly across all wells of several immunoSEQ 96-well plates, and each plate was treated as a replicate. For sorted subsets, about 200 ng genomic DNA, equal to 30,000 or so T cell genomes, was loaded into each replicate PCR. Purified libraries were quantified with a Qubit 3.0 fluorometer, sized on a Bioanalyzer 2100, and re-quantified with the KAPA Library Quantification kit. Every immunoSEQ 96-well plate was sequenced on a separate single-read 150-cycle Illumina NextSeq 550 flow cell. The original methods were these. The immunoSEQ output contained only junctional sequences without quality scores, so filtering could not match that applied to full-length reads. To assign V/J genes and CDR3, sequences were annotated against IMGT germline references using PyIR, a Python wrapper for IgBLAST v1.9. Any read was removed if the V/J assignment was weak (E-value above 1e-6), the CDR3 was missing, or the read contained stop codons, out-of-frame junctions, or ambiguous translated residues. A V3J clonotype was defined by an identical inferred V gene, J gene, and CDR3 amino acid sequence. The percentage overlap between two repertoires was calculated by dividing the number of shared unique clonotypes by the size of the smaller repertoire. RTK rarefaction, the Chao1 estimator, and Recon v2.1 estimates of unobserved clonotypes were used to assess repertoire richness. For all TCRbeta clonotypes obtained by the gDNA method from four donors, generation probabilities were computed with OLGA. The clones in this table, taken by TCRdb from immuneACCESS, are in-frame only. Not every clone is retained; where verified, under half of the shortfall comes from an unresolved V gene, and the cause of the rest is unknown. D and trimming come from the DNA, and the V and J calls and clone size come from that table. The sample includes about 750,000 clones, with almost 95% observed a single time. The ten largest clones add up to 24% of the sample.

The germline V gene specifies SGHTA as CDR1 and FQGTGA as CDR2. Including the terminal cysteine and phenylalanine, the CDR3 comprises 17 residues. Only the CDR3 portion is preserved as DNA: 51 bases, with reading frame beginning at the first base. The germline V end is reduced by 5 bases and the J end by 2 bases; junction bases left unmatched: 11. These data come from a study of shared clonotypes between healthy human individuals (dated by TCRdb to 2018 to 2021). About the full investigation: A couple of women and three men aged 18 to 49 years were included in the cohort. For each donor, three plates each were used for CD4 naive and CD4 memory, two plates were used for CD8 naive, and one plate was used for CD8 memory. The study deeply sequenced blood TCR repertoires of about 5 healthy adults to estimate repertoire size and the extent of clonotype sharing between individuals. Different laboratories and diverse techniques were used to prepare libraries and sequence TCR repertoires, to increase sequencing depth and limit assay-specific biases. Leukapheresis yielded between about 0.94 and 8.9 billion PBMCs per donor.

Overall results and qualifications from the work: Pairwise subsampling indicated that sequencing depth was expected to affect the degree of clonotype sharing among donors. Rarefaction of sorted-subset datasets indicated incomplete sequencing despite the large sequencing depth. Larger estimated clonotype richness was generally found for naive subsets than for memory subsets. The genetic and exposure-history diversity represented was limited by the small number of donors. Sampling was restricted to blood, and TCR repertoires in tissues likely differ from the TCR repertoires found in blood. Sharing across a few donors was observed for about 5% of naive CD4, over 3% of naive CD8, 2% to 2.5% of memory CD4, and over 0.3% of memory CD8 clonotypes. Compared with non-shared clonotypes, the clonotypes found in all four sorted-subset donors had higher generation probabilities.

This receptor was taken from a man younger than 40 in good health. The sequence joins TRBV7-3 to TRBJ2-5; 10 junctional bases match TRBD2. The sequenced material came from naive CD8+ T cells sorted from blood. The cell subset or site label corresponds to: CD45RA+CCR7+. CDR3 sequence: CASSPQGSGREQETQYF. The DNA reads as follows: TGTGCCAGCAGCCCCCAGGGGAGCGGGAGGGAGCAAGAGACCCAGTACTTC.